The 8 T cell receptor beta chains listed next were all sequenced from one sample in a study of shared clonotypes between healthy human individuals. Sequenced by immunoSEQ multiplex PCR; TCRdb stores in-frame clones only, minus some. The data contain 110,000 or so clones, around 68% of them seen just once; the ten biggest clones take up under 25%. The material sequenced was memory CD8+ T cells sorted from blood. Regarding subset: CD45RO+ cells pooled with CCR7-negative TemRA cells. Receptors originate from a young woman in good health.

This clone was found once. V and J are TRBV6-1 and TRBJ2-7; D is possibly TRBD2 (5 bases). V was clipped by 6 bases and J by 6 bases, with 12 bases between them. The CDR3 is 12 residues long. Germline V lookup: CDR1 MNHNS, CDR2 SASEGT. CDR3 protein: CASRRTRGEQYF. The DNA for the CDR3 is TGTGCCAGCAGAAGAACCCGGGGCGAGCAGTACTTC.

The chain employs TRBV28 and TRBJ1-2; D remains ambiguous. Trimming cost V 7 bases and J 7 bases, with 13 bases left between them. Germline V CDR1 and CDR2: MDHEN, SYDVKM. The CDR3 contains 12 residues. DNA of the CDR3: TGTGCCAGCAAACCGAGACTCTTTGGCTACACCTTC. Amino acid sequence: CASKPRLFGYTF.

The rearrangement uses TRBV5-1 and TRBJ2-5; no firm D call. CDR1 and CDR2 (germline): SGHRS, YFSETQ. V was clipped by 0 bases and J by 2 bases, with 8 bases between them. This CDR3 spans 14 amino acids. The CDR3: CASSLAMGQETQYF. The CDR3 region has the DNA TGCGCCAGCAGCTTGGCCATGGGGCAAGAGACCCAGTACTTC.

The genes are TRBV4-2 and TRBJ2-7; 8 positions match TRBD2. The CDR3 consists of 15 residues. Per germline, CDR1 LGHNA and CDR2 YNFKEQ. The J segment lost 4 bases and the V segment lost 1 base, leaving 6 bases of the junction unmatched. CDR3 loop: CASSQGAGVRYEQYF. The CDR3 DNA reads TGTGCCAGCAGCCAAGGAGCGGGAGTACGGTACGAGCAGTACTTC.

The chain employs TRBV27 and TRBJ2-7; 7 bases are shared with TRBD1. The CDR3 is 15 amino acids. With V trimmed by 6 bases and J by 1 base, 9 bases remained unmatched. Looked up from germline, CDR1 is MNHEY and CDR2 is SMNVEV (reference sequence). The CDR3 sequence: CASSLRDSRSYEQYF. In DNA form, the CDR3 reads TGTGCCAGCAGCCTGAGGGACAGCAGATCCTACGAGCAGTACTTC.

The chain links TRBV7-9 to TRBJ1-1; D unresolved. The CDR3 extends over 12 amino acids. The germline gives CDR1 SEHNR, CDR2 FQNEAQ (reference sequence). Trimming removed 0 bases from V and 11 bases from J, with 10 bases in between. The CDR3 coding sequence is TGTGCCAGCAGCTTAGCGGAGCGGGGTGCTTTCTTT. Its protein product is CASSLAERGAFF.

The chain carries TRBV14 and TRBJ1-1; D is uncertain. The ends were cut back, 2 bases at V and 10 bases at J, with 11 bases in the middle. Germline V gene data show CDR1 as SGHDN and CDR2 as FVKESK. This CDR3 comprises 12 residues. DNA of the CDR3: TGTGCCAGCAGCCAAAATAGCGGTAGAGCTTTCTTT. It yields the protein CASSQNSGRAFF.

The chain carries TRBV5-1 and TRBJ1-1; D is unclear. V lost 6 bases, J lost 6 bases, and 6 bases lay in between. Germline CDR1 and CDR2: SGHRS and YFSETQ. CDR3 size: 10 residues. In DNA, the CDR3 is TGCGCCAGCAACCAATCTGAAGCTTTCTTT. This translates into CASNQSEAFF. Using reference TRBV5-1 and TRBJ1-1 for the parts outside the CDR3, the full variable domain is KAGVTQTPRYLIKTRGQQVTLSCSPISGHRSVSWYQQTPGQGLQFLFEYFSETQRNKGNFPGRFSGRQFSNSRSEMNVSTLELGDSALYLCASNQSEAFFGQGTRLTVV.